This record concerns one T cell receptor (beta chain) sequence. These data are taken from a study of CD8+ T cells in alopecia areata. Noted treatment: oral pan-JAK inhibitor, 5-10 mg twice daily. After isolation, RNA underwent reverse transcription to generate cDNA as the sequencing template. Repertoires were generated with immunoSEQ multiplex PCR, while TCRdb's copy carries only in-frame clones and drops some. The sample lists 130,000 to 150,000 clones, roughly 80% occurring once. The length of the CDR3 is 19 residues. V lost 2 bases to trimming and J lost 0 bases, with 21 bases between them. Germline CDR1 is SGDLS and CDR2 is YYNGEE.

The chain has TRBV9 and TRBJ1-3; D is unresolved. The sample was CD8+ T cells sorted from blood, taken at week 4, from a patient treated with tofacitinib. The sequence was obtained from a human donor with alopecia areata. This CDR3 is CASSVGPSWERSSGNTIYF. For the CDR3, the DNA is TGTGCCAGCAGCGTCGGACCAAGTTGGGAGAGGAGCTCTGGAAACACCATATATTTT.